These T cell receptor beta chains were read from a single sample in a study of T cell responses to AZD1222 COVID-19 vaccine. Clones were read by immunoSEQ multiplex PCR, and TCRdb kept only the in-frame ones, dropping some. The table records about 88,000 clones, 92% of them present only once. Sequencing used peripheral blood, obtained on day 0 of AZD1222 vaccination. Receptors originate from an adult in good health. Each CDR3 is given with its conserved first and last residue. The listing skips clone size in some rows; elsewhere it reads once, few, many or a size class.

j_call	clone_size	v_call	cdr3_aa
TRBJ2-2	-	TRBV10-3	CAISEPPTGELFF
TRBJ2-3	-	TRBV4-2	CASSPGLAGGGTDTQYF
TRBJ1-5	few	TRBV3-1/TRBV3-2	CASRILPPPGGKYQPQHF
TRBJ2-2	few	TRBV19	CASRASGETGELFF
TRBJ2-4	-	TRBV19	CASSSGQGPSEYF
TRBJ2-7	-	TRBV24-1	CATSDPERGYYEQYF
TRBJ2-3	-	TRBV3-1/TRBV3-2	CASRHSARFSRTDTQYF
TRBJ1-5	-	TRBV7-2	CASSLDRPRANQPQHF
TRBJ2-7	-	TRBV2	CASSDLISGRPYEQYF
TRBJ1-5	-	TRBV24-1	CATSDWGSNQPQHF
TRBJ1-1	once	TRBV19	CASSATGRNTEAFF
TRBJ1-1	-	TRBV7-9	CASSSRTENTEAFF
TRBJ2-3	-	TRBV7-9	CASRGPADTQYF
TRBJ1-1	-	TRBV28	CASSLALNTEAFF
TRBJ2-1	-	TRBV7-6	CASSLGASGIRLYNEQFF
TRBJ2-7	-	TRBV19	CASTPKFGGGAEFYEQYF
TRBJ2-1	-	TRBV7-2	CASSYLGGSSYNEQFF
TRBJ2-7	-	TRBV15	CATSRGGISYEQYF
TRBJ1-1	-	TRBV18	CASSPWSRRGVTEAFF
TRBJ1-1	-	TRBV12-3/TRBV12-4	CASSNNRGTEAFF
TRBJ1-6	-	TRBV11-2	CASSPRQALDSPLHF
TRBJ2-1	-	TRBV9	CASSVVAGTGWMNEQFF
TRBJ2-3	-	TRBV5-4	CASSFQGARDTQYF
TRBJ1-1	-	TRBV6-5	CASSRGLNTEAFF
TRBJ1-4	-	TRBV29-1	CSVVIREKLFF
TRBJ2-4	-	TRBV19	CASSDGRVNIQYF